The 18 T cell receptor beta chains below come from one sample, sequenced in a study of blood T cells in healthy people across ages. PCR was performed a second time for about 7 to 12 cycles using a sample-barcoded 5' primer and a J-beta primer mix. TCRdb used MiXCR to reprocess the 5' RACE reads, holding one entry per CDR3 protein. The data show about 600,000 distinct CDR3 sequences, with about 45% seen just once and 20% to 25% held by the top ten. The sequencing input was blood. The origin of the receptors is an elderly man in good health.

CDR3 sequence reads: CASSPIRDRSSYEQYF. In DNA form, the CDR3 reads TGTGCCAGCTCACCAATCCGGGACAGGAGCTCCTACGAGCAGTACTTC. V is TRBV18 and J is TRBJ2-7; 8 bases are shared with TRBD1. Trimming took 2 bases from V and 0 from J; bases not matched to a gene: 6. Germline V gene lookup returns CDR1 KGHSH and CDR2 LQKENI. There are 16 residues in the CDR3.

This clonotype has more than one count but fewer than ten. The chain recombines TRBV29-1 with TRBJ2-7; TRBD1 might be the D (6 bases). The CDR3 totals 12 residues. Germline V gives CDR1 SQVTM, CDR2 ANQGSEA. Trimming left V 0 bases short and J 8 bases short, with 11 bases between. Written as DNA, the CDR3 is TGCAGCGTTGAAGAGGCAGGGGTTAAGCAGTACTTC. Residues: CSVEEAGVKQYF.

The chain has TRBV9 and TRBJ2-5, with a possible D match to TRBD2 (5 bases). V lost 4 bases to trimming and J lost 4 bases, with 17 bases between them. Germline loops: CDR1 SGDLS, CDR2 YYNGEE. The CDR3 is 15 residues long. CDR3 nucleotide sequence: TGTGCCAGCAGCAGCCGCATCGGAGGTAGAGAGACCCAGTACTTC. Encoded protein: CASSSRIGGRETQYF.

The V and J genes are TRBV20-1 and TRBJ1-4, with D possibly being TRBD1 (6 bases). The CDR3 has 15 amino acids. CDR1 is DFQATT, CDR2 SNEGSKA, per germline (reference sequence). With 4 bases removed from V and 7 bases from J, the gap between germline ends came to 19 bases. CDR3 loop: CSAKFGAGAGEKLFF. CDR3 nucleotides: TGCAGTGCTAAGTTTGGTGCAGGGGCGGGTGAAAAACTGTTTTTT.

A few counts support this clonotype. The chain joins TRBV9 to TRBJ2-1; D is unresolved. The CDR3 runs to 14 residues. Germline values: CDR1 SGDLS, CDR2 YYNGEE. Trimming removed 2 bases at V and 0 bases at J, with 6 bases between. The CDR3 DNA is TGTGCCAGCAGCGTGTCCGGCTCCTACAATGAGCAGTTCTTC. Translating gives CASSVSGSYNEQFF.

As to this clonotype: The junction departs from the called germline gene at one end, perhaps through a read error. The chain joins TRBV20-1 to TRBJ2-3; 9 bases are a match to TRBD1. This CDR3 is built from 14 residues. From germline, CDR1 is DFQATT and CDR2 SNEGSKA (reference sequence). CDR3 sequence (DNA): TGCAGTGCAGAGATAGGGACAGGGACAGATACGCGGTATTTT. The encoded protein is CSAEIGTGTDTRYF.

The chain is built from TRBV4-2 and TRBJ2-1, with 12 positions matching TRBD2. Germline CDR1 LGHNA, CDR2 YNFKEQ. This CDR3 spans 16 amino acids. Trimming cost V 0 bases and J 10 bases; bases outside gene matches: 7. Written as DNA, the CDR3 is TGTGCCAGCAGCCAAGATCTAGCGGGAGGGCGGGGAGAGCAGTTCTTC. It codes for CASSQDLAGGRGEQFF.

This chain connects TRBV20-1 to TRBJ1-2; no firm D call. The germline CDR1 and CDR2 sequences are DFQATT and SNEGSKA (reference sequence). The length of the CDR3 is 12 residues. Trimming took 3 bases from V and 6 from J, leaving 11 bases between them. CDR3 DNA sequence: TGCAGTGCTAGTGCGGCAGGCCATGGCTACACCTTC. Translating gives CSASAAGHGYTF.

The chain employs TRBV20-1 and TRBJ1-2; D might be TRBD1 (6 bases). CDR1 is DFQATT, CDR2 SNEGSKA, per germline (reference sequence). V lost 6 bases and J 12 bases, leaving 23 bases between the germline ends. This CDR3 region has 13 residues. DNA of the CDR3: TGCAGTGCCCGCCCCGGACAGACTCAGCAGGACACCTTC. Its protein product is CSARPGQTQQDTF.

For this clonotype: A read error may explain this, as a much larger clone is one base away. This sequence joins TRBV6-5 and TRBJ2-3, with 8 bases aligning to TRBD2. The germline gives CDR1 MNHEY, CDR2 SVGAGI. This CDR3 is 15 amino acids long. The CDR3 nucleotides are TGTGCCGGCAGGGGAGCGGGAGTATTTGCAGATACGCAGTATTTT. Protein product: CAGRGAGVFADTQYF.

Only a few counts were recorded for this clonotype. The chain employs TRBV7-9 and TRBJ2-3; 10 positions agree with TRBD2. Germline V CDR1 and CDR2: SEHNR, FQNEAQ (reference sequence). The CDR3 extends over 16 amino acids. V shed 5 bases, J shed 0 bases, and the junction held 5 bases outside the gene matches. CDR3 in amino acids: CASSRGTSESTDTQYF. For the CDR3, the DNA is TGTGCCAGCAGCCGCGGGACTAGCGAAAGCACAGATACGCAGTATTTT.

The rearrangement uses TRBV20-1 and TRBJ2-1; TRBD2 matches at 8 bases. The CDR3 spans 14 residues. Germline-derived CDR1 and CDR2 are DFQATT and SNEGSKA (reference sequence). V was pared by 3 bases and J by 3 bases, with 4 bases of the junction left unmatched. The CDR3 region is CSASGGALYNEQFF. In DNA form, the CDR3 reads TGCAGTGCTAGCGGGGGGGCACTCTACAATGAGCAGTTCTTC.

The CDR3 loop reads CASSQSRQGTYEQYF. The CDR3, as DNA: TGTGCCAGCAGCCAAAGTCGACAGGGGACCTACGAGCAGTACTTC. The rearrangement joins TRBV3-1 to TRBJ2-7; 8 positions agree with TRBD1. Germline trimming cut 2 bases from V and 2 bases from J; bases unmatched to any gene: 5. Germline V gene data show CDR1 as LGHDT and CDR2 as YNNKEL (reference sequence). This CDR3 has 15 residues.

This clonotype appeared a few times. The chain joins TRBV29-1 to TRBJ1-3; no clear D gene. With 3 bases removed from V and 4 bases from J, the gap between germline ends came to 10 bases. CDR3 length: 13 amino acids. Germline values: CDR1 SQVTM, CDR2 ANQGSEA. CDR3 sequence: CSVEWAAGNTIYF. Here the CDR3 DNA reads TGCAGCGTTGAGTGGGCCGCAGGAAACACCATATATTTT.

A word on this clonotype: A much larger clone differs by one base, so this may be a read error. This chain uses TRBV7-2 with TRBJ2-1, with D maybe TRBD2 (6 bases). The DNA end lines up better with TRBJ2-7; the J call may be wrong. Germline values: CDR1 SGHTA, CDR2 FQGNSA. This CDR3 is built from 15 residues. Here the CDR3 DNA reads TGTGCCAGCAGCCAGCCGGGACTTTCCTACAATGAGCAGTACTTC. It is translated as CASSQPGLSYNEQYF.

This clonotype was counted ten times or more. A much larger clone lies one base from this, so it may be a read error. V usage is TRBV6-5 and J usage is TRBJ2-5, with D possibly being TRBD1 (6 bases). Trimming pared 5 bases from V and 5 bases from J, leaving 15 bases between. The CDR3 has 14 amino acids. Germline-derived CDR1 and CDR2 are MNHEY and SVGAGI. This CDR3 is CASSDRAGDETQYF. The CDR3, as DNA: TGTGCCAGCAGTGATCGGGCAGGGGACGAGACCCAGTACTTC.

The rearrangement links TRBV20-1 to TRBJ2-3, with 7 bases matching TRBD2. The CDR3 has 14 amino acids. CDR1 DFQATT and CDR2 SNEGSKA come from the germline V gene (reference sequence). V shed 7 bases and J 1 base; nucleotides not matched to a gene: 8. CDR3 protein: CSVGRDYRTDTQYF. The CDR3 DNA sequence: TGCAGTGTTGGCCGGGACTACCGCACAGATACGCAGTATTTT.

This chain joins TRBV27 and TRBJ2-7, with 8 bases that match TRBD1. The CDR3 runs to 17 residues. The trim removed 0 bases at V and 4 bases at J, leaving 11 bases unmatched. Germline V lookup: CDR1 MNHEY, CDR2 SMNVEV (reference sequence). The CDR3 reads CASSLSSGTGSLYEQYF. DNA for the CDR3: TGTGCCAGCAGTTTATCGAGTGGGACAGGCTCGTTATACGAGCAGTACTTC.